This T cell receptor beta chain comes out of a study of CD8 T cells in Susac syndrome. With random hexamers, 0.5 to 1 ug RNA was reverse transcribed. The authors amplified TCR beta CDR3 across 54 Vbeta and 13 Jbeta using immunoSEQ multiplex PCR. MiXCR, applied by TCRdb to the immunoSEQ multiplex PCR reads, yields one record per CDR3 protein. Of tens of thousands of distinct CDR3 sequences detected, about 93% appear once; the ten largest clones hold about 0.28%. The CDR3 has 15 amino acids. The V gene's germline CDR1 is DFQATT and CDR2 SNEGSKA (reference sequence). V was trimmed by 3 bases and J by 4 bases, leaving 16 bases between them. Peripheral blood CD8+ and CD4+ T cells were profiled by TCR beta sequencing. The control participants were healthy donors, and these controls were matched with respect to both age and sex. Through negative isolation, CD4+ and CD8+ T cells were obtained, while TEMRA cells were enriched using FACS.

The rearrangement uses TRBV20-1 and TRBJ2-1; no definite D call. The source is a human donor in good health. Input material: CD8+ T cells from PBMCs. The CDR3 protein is CSASSQKGPYNEQFF. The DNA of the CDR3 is TGCAGTGCTAGTTCACAAAAAGGGCCTTACAATGAGCAGTTCTTC.